This TCR beta chain was captured in a study of post-analysis software for immune sequencing data. Study as a whole: Included courses were relapsing-remitting and secondary progressive multiple sclerosis; progressive-relapsing multiple sclerosis was also included. Whole-study results and caveats: Compared with controls, patients showed significantly lower normalized Chao1 diversity. With F measure, samples from one preparation batch clustered together strongly. In patients, about 5 TRBV segments were more frequent than in controls, with TRBV5-6, TRBV5-1 and TRBV20-1 among them.

Built from TCR beta cDNA, the libraries had unique molecular identifiers in them. Between roughly 1 and 10 million T cells gave rise to roughly 0.5 million cDNA molecules. One entry per CDR3 protein, called by TCRdb with MiXCR from the PCR reads. The table shows roughly 800,000 distinct CDR3 sequences, with 25% to 30% occurring only once. Only a few counts were recorded for this clonotype. Its antigen is still unknown. The CDR3 spans 15 residues. V lost 5 bases to trimming and J lost 4 bases, with 15 bases between them. The V gene's germline CDR1 is MDHEN and CDR2 SYDVKM. The sequencing sample was made of blood. This chain uses TRBV28 with TRBJ2-1; possible D gene TRBD2, 5 bases. The TCR originated in a girl aged 5-17 years with multiple sclerosis. CDR3: CASSPLGALYNEQFF. CDR3 bases: TGTGCCAGCAGTCCTTTGGGAGCTTTGTACAATGAGCAGTTCTTC.